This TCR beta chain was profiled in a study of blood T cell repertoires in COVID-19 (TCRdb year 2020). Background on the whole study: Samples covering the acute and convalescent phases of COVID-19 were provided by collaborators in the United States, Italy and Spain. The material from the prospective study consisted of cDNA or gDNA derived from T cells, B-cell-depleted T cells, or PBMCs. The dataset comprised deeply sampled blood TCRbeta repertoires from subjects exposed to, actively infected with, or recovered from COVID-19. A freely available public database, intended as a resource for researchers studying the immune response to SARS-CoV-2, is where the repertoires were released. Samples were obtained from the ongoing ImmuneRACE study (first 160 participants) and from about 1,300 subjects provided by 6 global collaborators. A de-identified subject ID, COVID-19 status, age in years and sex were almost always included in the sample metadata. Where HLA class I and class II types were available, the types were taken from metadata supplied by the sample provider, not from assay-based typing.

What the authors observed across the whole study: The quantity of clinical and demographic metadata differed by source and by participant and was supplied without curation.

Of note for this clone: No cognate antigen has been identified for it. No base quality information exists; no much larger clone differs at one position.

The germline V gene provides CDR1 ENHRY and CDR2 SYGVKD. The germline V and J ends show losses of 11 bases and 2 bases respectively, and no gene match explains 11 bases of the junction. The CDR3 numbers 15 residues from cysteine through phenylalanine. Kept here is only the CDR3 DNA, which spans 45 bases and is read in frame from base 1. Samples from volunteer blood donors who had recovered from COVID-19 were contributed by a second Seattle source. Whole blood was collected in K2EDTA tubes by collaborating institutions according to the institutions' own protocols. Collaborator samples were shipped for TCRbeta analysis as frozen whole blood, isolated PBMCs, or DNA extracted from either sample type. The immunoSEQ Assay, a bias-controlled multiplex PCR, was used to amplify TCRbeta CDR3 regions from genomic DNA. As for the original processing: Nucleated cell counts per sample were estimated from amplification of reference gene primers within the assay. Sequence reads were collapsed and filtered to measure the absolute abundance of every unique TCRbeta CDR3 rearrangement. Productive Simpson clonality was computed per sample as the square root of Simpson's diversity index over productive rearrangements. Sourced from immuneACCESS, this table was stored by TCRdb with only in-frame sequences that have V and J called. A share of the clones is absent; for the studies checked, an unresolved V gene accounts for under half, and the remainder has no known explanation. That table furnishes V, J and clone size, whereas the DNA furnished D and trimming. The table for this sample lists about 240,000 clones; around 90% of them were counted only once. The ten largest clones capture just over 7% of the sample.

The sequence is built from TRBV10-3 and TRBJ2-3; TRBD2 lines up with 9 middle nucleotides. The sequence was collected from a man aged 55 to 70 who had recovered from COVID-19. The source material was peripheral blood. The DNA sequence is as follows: TGTGCCTCAAACGGCGGGGGGGCGGACACAGATACGCAGTATTTT. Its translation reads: CASNGGGADTDTQYF.